This TCR beta chain stems from a study of metastatic and nonmetastatic thyroid tumors. In the study overall: Both malignant and benign thyroid patients supplied peripheral blood and tumor or nodule tissue samples, across which the repertoires of these patients were then compared.

As originally analysed: For papillary thyroid cancer, a distant-metastasis classifier was constructed from CDR3 differences observed across clinicopathological groups. From the PCR reads, TCRdb re-called clones with MiXCR. Here the V and J calls rest on TCRdb's processing, not on the authors' analysis. This sample has 5,500 to 6,000 clones; more than 25% occur once, and the top ten carry 11%. This clone is categorized as large. Its antigen is undetermined. The CDR3 runs 15 residues. Germline trimming cut 2 bases from V and 4 bases from J; bases unmatched to any gene: 3. CDR1 and CDR2 (germline): SGHRS, YFSETQ. Thyroid surgery had not been preceded by any treatment in any patient. General study results and limits: Malignant tumors reportedly showed significantly higher TCR beta diversity than benign nodules in both blood and tumor.

Sequences were obtained from adjacent normal tissue. The rearrangement links TRBV5-1 to TRBJ1-4; 9 positions agree with TRBD1. This TCR was sampled from a male donor with papillary thyroid cancer or a benign thyroid nodule (not recorded which). Some clones in this sample may be carry-over from other donors' samples. Here the CDR3 reads CASSLQGADNEKLFF. The CDR3 region has the DNA TGCGCCAGCAGCTTACAGGGGGCGGATAATGAAAAACTGTTTTTT.